The clone carrying this TCR beta chain was recorded only once. Donors had localized lung adenocarcinoma, a non-small cell lung cancer. In TCRdb, the PCR reads were re-called with MiXCR into one record per CDR3 protein. The data contain 3,300 or so distinct CDR3 sequences, under 70% of them singletons. CDR1 is LGHDT and CDR2 is YNNKEL in the germline V gene (reference sequence). CDR3 length: 14 amino acids. This specimen comes from a study of CD4 and CD8 cells across lung adenocarcinoma regions. The chain employs TRBV3-1 and TRBJ2-1; 7 bases line up with TRBD2. The J call is doubtful: the DNA matches TRBJ2-7 better. The specimen was CD4+ T cells from the margin of a lung tumor. This TCR was recovered from a female donor with lung adenocarcinoma. The CD4 and CD8 labels of this study may be unreliable. CDR3 sequence: CASSPASGNYEQYF. The CDR3 DNA is TGTGCCAGCAGCCCCGCTAGCGGAAATTACGAGCAGTACTTC.